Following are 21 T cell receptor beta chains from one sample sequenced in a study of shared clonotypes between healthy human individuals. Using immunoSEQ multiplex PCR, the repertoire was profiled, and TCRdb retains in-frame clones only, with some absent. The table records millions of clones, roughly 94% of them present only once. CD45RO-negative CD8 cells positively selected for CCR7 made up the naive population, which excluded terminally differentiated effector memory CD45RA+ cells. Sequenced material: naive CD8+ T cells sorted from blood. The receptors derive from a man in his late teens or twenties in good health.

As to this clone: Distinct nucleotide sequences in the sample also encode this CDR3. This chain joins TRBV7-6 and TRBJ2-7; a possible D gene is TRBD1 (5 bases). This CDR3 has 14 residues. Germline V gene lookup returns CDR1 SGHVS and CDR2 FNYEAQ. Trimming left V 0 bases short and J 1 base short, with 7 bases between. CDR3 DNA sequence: TGTGCCAGCAGCTTAGCAGACAGTTCCTACGAGCAGTACTTC. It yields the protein CASSLADSSYEQYF.

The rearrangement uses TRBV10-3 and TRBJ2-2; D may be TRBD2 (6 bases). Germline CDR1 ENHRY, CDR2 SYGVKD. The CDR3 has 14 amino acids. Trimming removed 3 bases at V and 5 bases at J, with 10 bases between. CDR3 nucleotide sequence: TGTGCCATCAGTGAAGGAGGGCTTACCGGGGAGCTGTTTTTT. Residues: CAISEGGLTGELFF.

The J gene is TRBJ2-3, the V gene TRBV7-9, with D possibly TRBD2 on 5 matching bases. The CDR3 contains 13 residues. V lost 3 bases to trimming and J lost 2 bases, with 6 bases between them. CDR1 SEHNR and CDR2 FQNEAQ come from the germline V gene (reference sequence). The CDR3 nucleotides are TGTGCCAGCAGCTTGGACTTCACAGATACGCAGTATTTT. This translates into CASSLDFTDTQYF.

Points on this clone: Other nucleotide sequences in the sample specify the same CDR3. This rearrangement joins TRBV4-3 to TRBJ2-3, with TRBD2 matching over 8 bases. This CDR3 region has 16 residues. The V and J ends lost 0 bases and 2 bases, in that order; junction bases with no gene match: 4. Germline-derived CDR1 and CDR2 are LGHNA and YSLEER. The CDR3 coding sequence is TGCGCCAGCAGCCAAGAAGTAGCGGGATCCACAGATACGCAGTATTTT. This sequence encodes CASSQEVAGSTDTQYF.

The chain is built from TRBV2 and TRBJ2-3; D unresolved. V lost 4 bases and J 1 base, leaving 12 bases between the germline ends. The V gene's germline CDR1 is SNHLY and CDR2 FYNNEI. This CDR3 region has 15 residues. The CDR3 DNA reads TGTGCCAGCAGTGTTGGGGTGGCCGGCACAGATACGCAGTATTTT. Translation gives CASSVGVAGTDTQYF.

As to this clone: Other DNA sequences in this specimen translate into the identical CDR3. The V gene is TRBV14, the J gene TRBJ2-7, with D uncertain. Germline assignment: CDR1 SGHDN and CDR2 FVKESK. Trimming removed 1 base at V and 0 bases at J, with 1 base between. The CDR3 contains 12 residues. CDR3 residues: CASSQASYEQYF. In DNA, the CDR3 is TGTGCCAGCAGCCAAGCCTCCTACGAGCAGTACTTC.

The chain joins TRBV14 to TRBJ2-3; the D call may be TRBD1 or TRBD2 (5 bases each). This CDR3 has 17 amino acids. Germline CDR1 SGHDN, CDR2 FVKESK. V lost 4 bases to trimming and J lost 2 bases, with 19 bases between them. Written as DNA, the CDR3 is TGTGCCAGCAGCCTCTGGTCCGGGGACGGCCACACAGATACGCAGTATTTT. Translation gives CASSLWSGDGHTDTQYF.

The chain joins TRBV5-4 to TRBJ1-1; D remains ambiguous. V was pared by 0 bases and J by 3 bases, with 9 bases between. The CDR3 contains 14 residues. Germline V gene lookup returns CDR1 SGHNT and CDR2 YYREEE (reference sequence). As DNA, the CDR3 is TGTGCCAGCAGCTTGGGTGGAGCGGACACTGAAGCTTTCTTT. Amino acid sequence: CASSLGGADTEAFF.

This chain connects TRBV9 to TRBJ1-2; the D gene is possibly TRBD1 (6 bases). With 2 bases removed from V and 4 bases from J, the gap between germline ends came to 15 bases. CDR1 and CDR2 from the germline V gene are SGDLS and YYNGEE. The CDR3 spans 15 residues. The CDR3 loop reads CASSVSRGAGYGYTF. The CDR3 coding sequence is TGTGCCAGCAGCGTCAGTAGGGGGGCTGGCTATGGCTACACCTTC.

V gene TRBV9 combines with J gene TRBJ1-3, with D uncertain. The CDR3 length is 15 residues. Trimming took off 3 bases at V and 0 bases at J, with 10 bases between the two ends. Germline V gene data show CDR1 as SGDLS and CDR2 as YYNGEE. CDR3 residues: CASSGDKSSGNTIYF. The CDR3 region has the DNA TGTGCCAGCAGCGGAGACAAGAGCTCTGGAAACACCATATATTTT. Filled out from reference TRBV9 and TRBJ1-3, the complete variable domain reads DSGVTQTPKHLITATGQRVTLRCSPRSGDLSVYWYQQSLDQGLQFLIQYYNGEERAKGNILERFSAQQFPDLHSELNLSSLELGDSALYFCASSGDKSSGNTIYFGEGSWLTVV.

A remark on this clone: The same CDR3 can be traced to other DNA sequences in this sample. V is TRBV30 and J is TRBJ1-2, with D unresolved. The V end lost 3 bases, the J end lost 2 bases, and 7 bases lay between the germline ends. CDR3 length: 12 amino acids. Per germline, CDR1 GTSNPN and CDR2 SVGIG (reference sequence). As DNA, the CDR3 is TGTGCCTGGAGGACACCCAACTATGGCTACACCTTC. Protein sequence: CAWRTPNYGYTF.

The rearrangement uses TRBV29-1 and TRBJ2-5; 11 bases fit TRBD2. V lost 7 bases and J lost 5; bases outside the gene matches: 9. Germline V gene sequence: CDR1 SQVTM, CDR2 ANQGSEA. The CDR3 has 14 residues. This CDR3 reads CSGTLAGGGETQYF. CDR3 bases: TGCAGCGGCACGCTAGCGGGGGGCGGGGAGACCCAGTACTTC.

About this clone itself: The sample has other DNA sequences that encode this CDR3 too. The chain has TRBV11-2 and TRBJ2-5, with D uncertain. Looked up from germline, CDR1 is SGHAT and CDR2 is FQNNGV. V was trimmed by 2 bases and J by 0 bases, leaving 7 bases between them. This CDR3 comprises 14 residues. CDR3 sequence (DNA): TGTGCCAGCAGCTTAACTGCGTACCAAGAGACCCAGTACTTC. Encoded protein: CASSLTAYQETQYF. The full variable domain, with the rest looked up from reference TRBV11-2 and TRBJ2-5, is EAGVAQSPRYKIIEKRQSVAFWCNPISGHATLYWYQQILGQGPKLLIQFQNNGVVDDSQLPKDRFSAERLKGVDSTLKIQPAKLEDSAVYLCASSLTAYQETQYFGPGTRLLVL.

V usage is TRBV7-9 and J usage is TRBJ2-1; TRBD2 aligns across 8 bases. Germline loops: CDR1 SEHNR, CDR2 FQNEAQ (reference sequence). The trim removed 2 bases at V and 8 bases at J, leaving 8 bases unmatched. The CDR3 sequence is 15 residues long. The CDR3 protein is CASSLTRLASDEQFF. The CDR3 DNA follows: TGTGCCAGCAGCTTAACGAGACTAGCGTCCGATGAGCAGTTCTTC.

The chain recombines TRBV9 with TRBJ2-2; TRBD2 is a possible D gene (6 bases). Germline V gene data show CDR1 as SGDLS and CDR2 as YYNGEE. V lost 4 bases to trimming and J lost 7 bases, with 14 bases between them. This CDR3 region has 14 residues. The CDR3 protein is CASSPGTGGGELFF. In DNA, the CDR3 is TGTGCCAGCAGCCCGGGGACTGGGGGCGGGGAGCTGTTTTTT.

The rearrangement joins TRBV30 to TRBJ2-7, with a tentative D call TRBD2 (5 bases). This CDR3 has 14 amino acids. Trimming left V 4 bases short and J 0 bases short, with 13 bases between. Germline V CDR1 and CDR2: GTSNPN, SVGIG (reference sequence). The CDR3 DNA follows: TGTGCCTGGAATCCGGGATCCGTCTCCTACGAGCAGTACTTC. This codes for CAWNPGSVSYEQYF.

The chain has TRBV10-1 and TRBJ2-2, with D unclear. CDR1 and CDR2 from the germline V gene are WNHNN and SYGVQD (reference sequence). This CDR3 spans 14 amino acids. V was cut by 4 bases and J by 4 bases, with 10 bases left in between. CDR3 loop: CASSAVASTGELFF. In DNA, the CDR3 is TGCGCCAGCAGTGCGGTGGCGTCCACCGGGGAGCTGTTTTTT.

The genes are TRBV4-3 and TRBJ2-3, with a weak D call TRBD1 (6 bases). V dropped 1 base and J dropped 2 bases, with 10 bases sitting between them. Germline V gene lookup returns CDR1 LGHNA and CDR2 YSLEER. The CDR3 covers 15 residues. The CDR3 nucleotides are TGCGCCAGCAGCCAAGGCAGGGGAACCACAGATACGCAGTATTTT. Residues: CASSQGRGTTDTQYF.

CDR3 protein: CASSLRLAGSLSYEQYF. CDR3 DNA sequence: TGTGCCAGCAGTTTACGACTAGCGGGGTCTCTCTCCTACGAGCAGTACTTC. The rearrangement links TRBV27 to TRBJ2-7; 11 bases are shared with TRBD2. This CDR3 has 17 residues. Trimming cost V 2 bases and J 0 bases; bases outside gene matches: 6. Germline values: CDR1 MNHEY, CDR2 SMNVEV (reference sequence).

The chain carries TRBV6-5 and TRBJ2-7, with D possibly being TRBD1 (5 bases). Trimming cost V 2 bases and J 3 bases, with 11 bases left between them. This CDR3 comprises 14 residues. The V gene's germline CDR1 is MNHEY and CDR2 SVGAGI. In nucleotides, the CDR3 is TGTGCCAGCAGTTACAGGTTAGACAGCTACGAGCAGTACTTC. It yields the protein CASSYRLDSYEQYF.

CDR3 residues: CASSYSEQREQFF. The CDR3 DNA reads TGTGCCAGCAGTTACTCTGAGCAGAGGGAGCAGTTCTTC. V gene TRBV6-5 combines with J gene TRBJ2-1; D gene ambiguous. V dropped 0 bases and J dropped 10 bases, with 10 bases sitting between them. This CDR3 has 13 residues. Per germline, CDR1 MNHEY and CDR2 SVGAGI.